This T cell receptor (beta chain) was sequenced for a study of T cells in Graves' hyperthyroidism and ophthalmopathy (dated by TCRdb to the late 2010s). Study-level background: Peripheral blood was sampled at the time of initial diagnosis, prior to any treatment. To identify TCR V-J signatures that set the groups apart, the researchers used a discovery cohort of 100 patients, made up of fewer than 50 with Graves' ophthalmopathy and some 58 with stable Graves' hyperthyroidism. Whether ophthalmopathy could be predicted prospectively was tested in an independent validation cohort made up of 18 to 20 hyperthyroidism patients plus 17 patients who later progressed to ophthalmopathy. The 90 to 100 discovery patients were randomly split 7:3 into training and test sets. In addition, the study compared T-cell repertoires in thyroid tissue and in blood from 6 or 7 Graves' hyperthyroidism patients. After sampling, hyperthyroidism patients received methimazole starting at 30 mg daily, and ophthalmopathy patients received high-dose intravenous methylprednisolone. The paper reports TCR Vbeta CDR3 sequencing of approximately 140 peripheral blood samples: approximately 41 ophthalmopathy, fewer than 85 hyperthyroidism and approximately 17 progressor patients.

V is clipped by 4 bases and J by 1 base, and the sequence between their germline boundaries is 14 bases long. Looking up the germline V gene yields CDR1 MDHEN and CDR2 SYDVKM. The CDR3 sequence holds 16 residues, the cysteine and phenylalanine included. The retained sequence is limited to the CDR3, 48 bases, with the frame set at the first base. This clonotype was seen at least ten times. Its antigen is unknown. Base qualities are missing; no much larger clone stands one base away. What the authors observed across the whole study: Most expanded thyroid clonotypes (frequency above 0.001) were also found in blood, which suggests that blood repertoires may mirror thyroid immune responses. No statistical method was used to set the sample size in advance, and investigators knew the group allocation. In validation, the model predicted progression to ophthalmopathy with approximately 71% sensitivity and around 72% specificity, a median of 6.5 months before onset. Ophthalmopathy was separated from stable hyperthyroidism by a 13 V-J signature model, with around 90% sensitivity and about 81% specificity obtained in cross-validation and 80%/75% obtained in testing.

Hyperthyroidism patients were newly diagnosed, with disease duration under 2 months, and aged 18 to 65 years. Exclusion was applied to patients with uncontrolled infections, other autoimmune diseases, pregnancy or lactation. Diagnoses were based on clinical symptoms, serum thyroxine and TRAb, thyroid ultrasound and orbital computed tomography. For progressor patients, blood was drawn at the first diagnosis of hyperthyroidism, before any ophthalmopathy symptoms had appeared. Ficoll-Paque density gradient centrifugation was used to isolate PBMCs from approximately 10 ml of fresh peripheral blood. Patients classed as progressors first received a Graves' hyperthyroidism diagnosis and then went on to develop ophthalmopathy during follow-up. Total RNA was extracted with Trizol reagent, and quality was checked on an Agilent 2100 Bioanalyzer. Amplification of TCR beta CDR3 regions was carried out from RNA transcripts. The TCR CDR3 was subjected to a first round of RT-PCR using the HTBI primer set and the Qiagen OneStep RT-PCR kit. The libraries were constructed in a second round of multiplex PCR and then size-selected and purified. Sequencing of the libraries was done on an Illumina HiSeq2000 using paired-end 100 bp reads. In the original analysis: Raw data were processed with SOAPnuke, discarding reads with adapters, uncalled bases, mean Phred below 15, or no exact constant-primer or identifier match. High-quality paired reads were merged with COPE v1.2.5, and unique nucleotide sequences were defined as clonotypes. MiTCR v1.1 was used to align the clonotypes against IMGT TRBV, TRBD and TRBJ reference segments. Only V-J combinations with frequency above 0.0001, covering about 99% of repertoires, were analysed. A TCS score was defined as the ratio of F50 (clonal expansion) to E x V (chaos), with BLOSUM62-based TCRdist applied between CDR3 peptides within each V-J. Welch's t-statistics and random forest reduced around 550 V-J features to some 14, which were used in a naive Bayes classifier (R e1071). Through fastp at Q25 and MiXCR, TCRdb rebuilt clones from the public reads, retaining in-frame beta chains. Rows with one shared CDR3 protein collapse into an entry with the most common genes and DNA. None of the V and J calls come from the authors' own analysis; TCRdb made them. This sample gives more than 250,000 distinct CDR3 sequences in total; 13% to 15% of them show up just once. The top ten clonotypes cover about 33% of the sample.

Recombination joined TRBV28 with TRBJ1-5; no D gene can be assigned with confidence. The clonotype comes from a woman aged 45-65 years with Graves' hyperthyroidism that later progressed to Graves' ophthalmopathy. Input material: blood. The CDR3 amino acid sequence is: CASSSPGRGSNQPQHF. The sequenced DNA is TGTGCCAGCAGTTCCCCGGGTAGAGGGAGCAATCAGCCCCAGCATTTT. The full variable domain, with segments outside the CDR3 supplied by the reference TRBV28 and TRBJ1-5 proteins, appears as DVKVTQSSRYLVKRTGEKVFLECVQDMDHENMFWYRQDPGLGLRLIYFSYDVKMKEKGDIPEGYSVSREKKERFSLILESASTNQTSMYLCASSSPGRGSNQPQHFGDGTRLSIL.